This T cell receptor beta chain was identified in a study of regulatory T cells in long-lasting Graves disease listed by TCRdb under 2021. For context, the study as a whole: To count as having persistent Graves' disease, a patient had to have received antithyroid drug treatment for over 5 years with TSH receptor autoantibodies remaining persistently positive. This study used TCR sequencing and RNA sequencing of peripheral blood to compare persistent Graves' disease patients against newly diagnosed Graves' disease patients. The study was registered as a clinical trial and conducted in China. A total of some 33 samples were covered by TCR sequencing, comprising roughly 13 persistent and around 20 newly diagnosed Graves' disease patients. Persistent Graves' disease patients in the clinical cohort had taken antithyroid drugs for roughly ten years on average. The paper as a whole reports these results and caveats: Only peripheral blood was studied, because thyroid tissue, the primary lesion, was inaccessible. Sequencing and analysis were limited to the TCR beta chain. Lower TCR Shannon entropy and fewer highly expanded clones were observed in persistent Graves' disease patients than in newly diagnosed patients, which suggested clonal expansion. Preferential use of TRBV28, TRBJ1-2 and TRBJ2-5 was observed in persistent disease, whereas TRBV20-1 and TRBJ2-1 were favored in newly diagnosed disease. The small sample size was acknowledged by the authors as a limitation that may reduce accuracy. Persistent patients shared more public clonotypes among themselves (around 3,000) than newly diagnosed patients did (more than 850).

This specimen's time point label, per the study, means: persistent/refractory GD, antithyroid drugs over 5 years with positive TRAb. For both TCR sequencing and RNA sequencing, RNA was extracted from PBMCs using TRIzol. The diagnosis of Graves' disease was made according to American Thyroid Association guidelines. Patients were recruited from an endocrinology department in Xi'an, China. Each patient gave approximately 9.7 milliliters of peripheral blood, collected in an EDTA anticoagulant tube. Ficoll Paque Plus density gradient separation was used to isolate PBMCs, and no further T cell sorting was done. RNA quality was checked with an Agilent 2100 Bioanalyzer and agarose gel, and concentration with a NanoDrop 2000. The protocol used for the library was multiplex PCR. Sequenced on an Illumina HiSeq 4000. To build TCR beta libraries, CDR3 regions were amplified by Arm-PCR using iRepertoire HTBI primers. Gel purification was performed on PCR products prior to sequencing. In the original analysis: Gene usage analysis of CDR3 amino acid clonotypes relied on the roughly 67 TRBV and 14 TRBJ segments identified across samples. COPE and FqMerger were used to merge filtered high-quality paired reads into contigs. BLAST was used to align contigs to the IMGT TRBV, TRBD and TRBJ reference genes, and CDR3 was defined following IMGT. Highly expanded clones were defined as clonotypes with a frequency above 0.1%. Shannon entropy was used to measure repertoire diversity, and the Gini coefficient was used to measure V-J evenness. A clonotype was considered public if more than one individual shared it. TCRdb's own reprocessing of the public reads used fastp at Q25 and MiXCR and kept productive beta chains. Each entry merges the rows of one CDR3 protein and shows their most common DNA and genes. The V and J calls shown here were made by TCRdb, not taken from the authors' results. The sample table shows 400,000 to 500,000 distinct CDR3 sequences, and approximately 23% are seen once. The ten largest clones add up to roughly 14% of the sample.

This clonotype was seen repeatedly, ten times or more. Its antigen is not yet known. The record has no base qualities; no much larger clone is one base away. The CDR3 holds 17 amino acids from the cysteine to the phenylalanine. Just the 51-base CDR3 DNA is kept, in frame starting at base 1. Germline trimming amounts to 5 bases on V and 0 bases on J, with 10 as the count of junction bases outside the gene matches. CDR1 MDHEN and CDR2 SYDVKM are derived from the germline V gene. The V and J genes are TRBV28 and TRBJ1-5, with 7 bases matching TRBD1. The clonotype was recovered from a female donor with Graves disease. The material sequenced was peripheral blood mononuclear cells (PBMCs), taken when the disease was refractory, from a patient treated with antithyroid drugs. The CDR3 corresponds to CASSATGVGNSNQPQHF. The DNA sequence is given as TGTGCCAGCAGTGCCACAGGGGTGGGAAATAGCAATCAGCCCCAGCATTTT.